This passage covers 12 T cell receptor beta chains from one sample sequenced in a study of blood T cell repertoires in COVID-19. Assay: immunoSEQ multiplex PCR; the TCRdb copy retains only in-frame clones and omits some. The profile covers about 360,000 clones, with roughly 90% appearing a single time and about 7% taken by the ten largest. The source material was peripheral blood. These receptor sequences come from a woman between 55 and 75 years old with COVID-19, enrolled during active disease.

This clone was observed a few times. As DNA, the CDR3 is TGTGCCTGGAGTGTTTCGATAGAGAGCTCCTACAATGAGCAGTTCTTC. It encodes CAWSVSIESSYNEQFF. The V gene is TRBV30, the J gene TRBJ2-1; no firm D call. CDR1 GTSNPN and CDR2 SVGIG come from the germline V gene (reference sequence). With 0 bases removed from V and 0 bases from J, the gap between germline ends came to 12 bases. The CDR3 sequence is 16 residues long.

Only a few counts were recorded for this clone. This chain joins TRBV11-3 and TRBJ2-3, with TRBD2 matching 7 bases. V was pared by 2 bases and J by 4 bases, with 9 bases of the junction left unmatched. Germline V gives CDR1 SGHNT, CDR2 YENEEA. The CDR3 covers 16 residues. The CDR3 here is CASSLRSSGVADTQYF. The CDR3 region has the DNA TGTGCCAGCAGCTTAAGGTCCAGCGGGGTCGCAGATACGCAGTATTTT.

The V gene is TRBV4-1, the J gene TRBJ1-2; a possible D gene is TRBD1 (6 bases). The CDR3 consists of 17 residues. CDR1 MGHRA and CDR2 YSYEKL come from the germline V gene. V was cut by 4 bases and J by 7 bases, with 25 bases left in between. The CDR3 protein is CASSPEDRWRGGAGYTF. The CDR3 coding sequence is TGCGCCAGCAGCCCCGAGGACAGATGGAGAGGGGGGGCTGGCTACACCTTC.

The V call is TRBV12-5, the J call TRBJ1-2; D might be TRBD1 (6 bases). This CDR3 contains 21 residues. CDR1 LGHNT and CDR2 FRNRAP come from the germline V gene. V lost 1 base, J lost 0 bases, and 27 bases lay in between. The CDR3 loop reads CASGLDISQGIRQWANYGYTF. The CDR3 DNA is TGTGCTAGTGGTTTGGATATCAGCCAGGGGATCCGTCAGTGGGCTAACTATGGCTACACCTTC.

About this clone: The junction departs from the called germline gene at one end, perhaps through a read error. Here the CDR3 reads CASSLTGQMTDTQYF. CDR3 in DNA: TGTGCCAGCAGCCTAACGGGACAGATGACAGATACGCAGTATTTT. The chain carries TRBV7-3 and TRBJ2-3; TRBD1 agrees at 7 bases. The CDR3 extends over 15 amino acids. Germline assignment: CDR1 SGHTA and CDR2 FQGTGA.

The rearrangement links TRBV9 to TRBJ1-5, with TRBD1 as a possible D gene (5 bases). Germline V gene data show CDR1 as SGDLS and CDR2 as YYNGEE. There are 16 residues in the CDR3. Trimming stripped 0 bases from V and 6 bases from J, with 16 bases between. In DNA form, the CDR3 reads TGTGCCAGCAGCGTAGGAGGCGCTCGGGACTTTCAGCCCCAGCATTTT. The encoded protein is CASSVGGARDFQPQHF. Combining the CDR3 with reference TRBV9 and TRBJ1-5 gives the whole variable domain DSGVTQTPKHLITATGQRVTLRCSPRSGDLSVYWYQQSLDQGLQFLIQYYNGEERAKGNILERFSAQQFPDLHSELNLSSLELGDSALYFCASSVGGARDFQPQHFGDGTRLSIL.

The rearrangement joins TRBV21-1 to TRBJ2-2; TRBD1, the table's D call, was not compared with the DNA. TRBV21-1 is marked as a pseudogene. This CDR3 contains 17 residues. The CDR3 loop is CASSKAVDRTNTGELFF. In DNA, the CDR3 is TGTGCCAGCAGCAAAGCAGTAGACAGGACGAACACCGGGGAGCTGTTTTTT.

The chain recombines TRBV4-2 with TRBJ1-2; D possibly corresponds to TRBD1 (5 bases). The CDR3 sequence is 12 residues long. Germline V gene data show CDR1 as LGHNA and CDR2 as YNFKEQ. The V gene lost 3 bases and the J gene lost 8 bases, with 10 bases spanning the gap. The CDR3, as DNA: TGTGCCAGCAGCCAGGAGGGGTTCGGCTACACCTTC. It is translated as CASSQEGFGYTF.

J is TRBJ2-3 and V is TRBV4-3; TRBD2 agrees at 10 bases. Germline-derived CDR1 and CDR2 are LGHNA and YSLEER. This CDR3 is 16 amino acids long. V trimming: 1 base; J trimming: 2 bases; junction bases outside the gene matches: 3. The CDR3: CASSQGTSGYTDTQYF. The CDR3 DNA follows: TGCGCCAGCAGCCAAGGGACTAGCGGATACACAGATACGCAGTATTTT.

The CDR3: CASSLTGHGGYTF. For the CDR3, the DNA is TGTGCCAGCAGTTTAACAGGACATGGGGGCTACACCTTC. The rearrangement joins TRBV27 to TRBJ1-2; D might be TRBD1 (5 bases). Trimming cost V 2 bases and J 8 bases, with 12 bases left between them. CDR1 and CDR2 (germline): MNHEY, SMNVEV (reference sequence). The CDR3 consists of 13 residues.

CDR3 bases: TGTGCCAGCAGCCTACAGGGGGAGAACACTGAAGCTTTCTTT. Translated: CASSLQGENTEAFF. This chain uses TRBV6-4 with TRBJ1-1, with TRBD1 matching 8 bases. The CDR3 totals 14 residues. CDR1 MRHNA and CDR2 SNTAGT come from the germline V gene. The junction had 4 bases not matched to a gene; V was cut back by 6 bases and J by 1 base.

This clone occurred a few times. The chain couples TRBV7-3 to TRBJ2-2; the D gene is possibly TRBD1 (5 bases). The V end lost 1 base, the J end lost 7 bases, and 7 bases lay between the germline ends. Germline V gene lookup returns CDR1 SGHTA and CDR2 FQGTGA. The CDR3 runs to 13 residues. DNA of the CDR3: TGTGCCAGCAGCTTAAACCAGGGCGGGGAGCTGTTTTTT. It translates to CASSLNQGGELFF.